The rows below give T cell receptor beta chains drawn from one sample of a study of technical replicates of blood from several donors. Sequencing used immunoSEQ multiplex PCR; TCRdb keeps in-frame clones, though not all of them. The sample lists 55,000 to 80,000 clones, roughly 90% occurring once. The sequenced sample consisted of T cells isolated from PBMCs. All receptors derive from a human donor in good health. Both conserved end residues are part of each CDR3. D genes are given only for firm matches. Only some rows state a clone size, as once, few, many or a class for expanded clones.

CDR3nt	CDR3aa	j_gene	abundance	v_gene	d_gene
TGTGCCTGGAGTCATAGCCCCGGTCAGCCCCAGCATTTT	CAWSHSPGQPQHF	TRBJ1-5	.	TRBV30	.
TGTGCCAGCAGCGTAGACCCAGGGGAACGATACGAGCAGTACTTC	CASSVDPGERYEQYF	TRBJ2-7	.	TRBV9	.
TGTGCCAGTAGTATAGTACCCACAGGGGGCTACGAGCAGTACTTC	CASSIVPTGGYEQYF	TRBJ2-7	.	TRBV19	TRBD1
TGCAGCGCCCCGGGACTGCTCACCGGGGAGCTGTTTTTT	CSAPGLLTGELFF	TRBJ2-2	.	TRBV29-1	.
TGCGCCAGCAGCCATTGGGCGAACACTGAAGCTTTCTTT	CASSHWANTEAFF	TRBJ1-1	.	TRBV4-1	.
TGTGCCAGCAGGCCTCCCCCGGGACAGAACACTGAAGCTTTCTTT	CASRPPPGQNTEAFF	TRBJ1-1	.	TRBV7-2	.
TGTGCCAGCAGCCCCCTGGGGGTTCTGGGGGCGGAAGGCTACACCTTC	CASSPLGVLGAEGYTF	TRBJ1-2	.	TRBV21-1	.
TGTGCCAGTAGTATGACAGGGACCGAGACCCAGTACTTC	CASSMTGTETQYF	TRBJ2-5	.	TRBV19	TRBD1
TGTGCCAGCAGCACCCGGGACAGGCCACGGAACTATGGCTACACCTTC	CASSTRDRPRNYGYTF	TRBJ1-2	.	TRBV11-2	TRBD1
TGCGCCAGCAGCTTGGACAGGGAGGGCATGAACACTGAAGCTTTCTTT	CASSLDREGMNTEAFF	TRBJ1-1	.	TRBV5-1	.
TGTGCCAGCAGTCCCACCCAAATAGCCGGGGAGCTGTTTTTT	CASSPTQIAGELFF	TRBJ2-2	.	TRBV27	.
TGTGCCAGCAGTCACGGGAGACCATCCTACAATGAGCAGTTCTTC	CASSHGRPSYNEQFF	TRBJ2-1	.	TRBV6-1	.
TGTGCCAGCAGCTTTCGGACAGGGGAGAGCGGCTACACCTTC	CASSFRTGESGYTF	TRBJ1-2	once	TRBV7-2	TRBD1
TGTGCCATCAGTGAGGGGCCGGGGAAATACAATGAGCAGTTCTTC	CAISEGPGKYNEQFF	TRBJ2-1	.	TRBV10-3	.
TGTGCCAGCAGTTATGAGGGGACAGCGACCTACAATGAGCAGTTCTTC	CASSYEGTATYNEQFF	TRBJ2-1	.	TRBV6-5	TRBD1
TGTGCCAGTATGACTAGCGGGAGGGCCAACGAGCAGTACTTC	CASMTSGRANEQYF	TRBJ2-7	.	TRBV19	TRBD2
TGCGCCAGCAGCCTGGACTTTAGCACAGATACGCAGTATTTT	CASSLDFSTDTQYF	TRBJ2-3	once	TRBV5-1	.
TGTGCCAGCAGTTACTTCAGGGGGCTCACCGGGGAGCTGTTTTTT	CASSYFRGLTGELFF	TRBJ2-2	.	TRBV6-5	TRBD1
TGTGCCAGCAGTCGGGACTTCCAAGAGACCCAGTACTTC	CASSRDFQETQYF	TRBJ2-5	once	TRBV28	.
TGTGCCAGCAGTCGGGACAGGGGCCGTCCTAAAGAGACCCAGTACTTC	CASSRDRGRPKETQYF	TRBJ2-5	.	TRBV6-6	TRBD1
TGTGCCAGCAGCTCCCACGGGGAAATAACTGGAAACACCATATATTTT	CASSSHGEITGNTIYF	TRBJ1-3	.	TRBV9	.
TGTGCCAGCAGCTTAGATAGTTGGGGAGAGAAACTGTTTTTT	CASSLDSWGEKLFF	TRBJ1-4	.	TRBV13	.
TGTGCCAGCAGCCGCCAGGGTTGGGCAAAACTGTTTTTT	CASSRQGWAKLFF	TRBJ1-4	.	TRBV5-6	.
TGTGCCAGCAGCTTAGACTATAGCAATCAGCCCCAGCATTTT	CASSLDYSNQPQHF	TRBJ1-5	.	TRBV7-2	.
TGTGCCAGCAGCGATACCGGGACAGGGGGCGATGGCTACACCTTC	CASSDTGTGGDGYTF	TRBJ1-2	.	TRBV9	TRBD1
TGTGCCAGCAGTGCCGACACAGCCTACGAGCAGTACTTC	CASSADTAYEQYF	TRBJ2-7	.	TRBV6-5	.
TGTGCCAGCAGTTTGGGACAGGGGCAGACCCAGTACTTC	CASSLGQGQTQYF	TRBJ2-5	.	TRBV28	TRBD1
TGTGCCAGCAGTGAACTCCGGGCGGGAGCGGAGGAGTATGCCAAAAACATTCAGTACTTC	CASSELRAGAEEYAKNIQYF	TRBJ2-4	.	TRBV6-1	TRBD2
TGTGCCAGCAGCTCCCTTCGGGGGACTAGCGGGATCCTTTACAATGAGCAGTTCTTC	CASSSLRGTSGILYNEQFF	TRBJ2-1	.	TRBV11-2	TRBD2
TGTGCCAGCAGCCGGATCAACTTAGCGGGAGGAGAGACCCAGTACTTC	CASSRINLAGGETQYF	TRBJ2-5	.	TRBV11-2	TRBD2
TGTGCCAGCAGCTTAGGGACCGCTGGGGGGGTCCTGACTTTC	CASSLGTAGGVLTF	TRBJ2-6	.	TRBV6-4	.
TGCGCCAGCAGCGAAGAAGCGGGGGGGGGAGATACGCAGTATTTT	CASSEEAGGGDTQYF	TRBJ2-3	.	TRBV5-1	TRBD2
TGCGCCAGCAGCTTCCCGTCCGGGACAGGGACTTCCTACGAGCAGTACTTC	CASSFPSGTGTSYEQYF	TRBJ2-7	.	TRBV5-1	TRBD1
TGTGCCAGTAGTCTGACCGGGGAGCTGTTTTTT	CASSLTGELFF	TRBJ2-2	.	TRBV19	.
TGTGCCAGCAGTTTTTTCTATAACAGTCAGCCCCAGCATTTT	CASSFFYNSQPQHF	TRBJ1-5	.	TRBV28	.
TGTGCCAGCAGCAACCGGGACAGGTTGTATTTT	CASSNRDRLYF	TRBJ2-3	.	TRBV7-2	TRBD1
TGCGCCAGCAGCTTGGAATCGGGGAGATGGGCCAATGAGCAGTTCTTC	CASSLESGRWANEQFF	TRBJ2-1	.	TRBV5-1	.
TGCGCCAGCTTCCTCGGGAGGCAGAACACCGGGGAGCTGTTTTTT	CASFLGRQNTGELFF	TRBJ2-2	.	TRBV5-1	TRBD2
TGTGCCAGCAGCATGGACAGGGCCTACTCTGGAAACACCATATATTTT	CASSMDRAYSGNTIYF	TRBJ1-3	.	TRBV5-4	TRBD1
TGTGCCAGCAGTGAAGCGCTCAGGGTGAGAAAAACTGTTTTT	CASSEALRVRKTVF	TRBJ1-4	.	TRBV6-1	.
TGTGCCAGTACCGAGCGTAACTATGGCTACACCTTC	CASTERNYGYTF	TRBJ1-2	.	TRBV19	.
TGTGCCAGCAGCCAAGCGGGCGCAGGGGAGTTTGGCTACACCTTC	CASSQAGAGEFGYTF	TRBJ1-2	.	TRBV4-2	.
TGTGCCAGCAGTGAAGACAGGGGGGAGGCCGGGGAGCTGTTTTTT	CASSEDRGEAGELFF	TRBJ2-2	.	TRBV6-1	TRBD1
TGTGCCAGCAGTTACCGGGAAGCCTACGAGCAGTACTTC	CASSYREAYEQYF	TRBJ2-7	.	TRBV6-5	.
TGTGCCAGCAGCGGGACAGGGGGGACTAGCGGGCTCACAGATACGCAGTATTTT	CASSGTGGTSGLTDTQYF	TRBJ2-3	.	TRBV9	TRBD2
TGTGCCAGCAGCAAACATTTCATCGGGCAGGGGTTAAGTAATGAAAAACTGTTTTTT	CASSKHFIGQGLSNEKLFF	TRBJ1-4	.	TRBV21-1	.
TGCAGCGTCCACACCAGGGGCGGCACTGAAGCTTTCTTT	CSVHTRGGTEAFF	TRBJ1-1	.	TRBV29-1	.
TGTGCCAGCAGCTTCTCCCTCTACGAGCAGTACTTC	CASSFSLYEQYF	TRBJ2-7	once	TRBV7-2	.
TGTGCCAGCAGCGAAGGCAGGGGAGCGTATGGCTACACCTTC	CASSEGRGAYGYTF	TRBJ1-2	few	TRBV9	.
TGTGCCAGCAGCAACTCCCAGGGGGCTAGTTTTGGGAACACTGAAGCTTTCTTT	CASSNSQGASFGNTEAFF	TRBJ1-1	.	TRBV21-1	.